The subject of this entry is one TCR beta chain. Germline lookup yields CDR1 SEHNR and CDR2 FQNEAQ (reference sequence). The CDR3 contains 13 residues. V was cut by 1 base and J by 6 bases, with 8 bases left in between. This sample was taken from a study of T cell changes during pregnancy in multiple sclerosis. This table comes from immunoSEQ multiplex PCR, and its TCRdb copy is limited to in-frame clones, with some not included. This sample carries 55,000 to 70,000 clones, roughly nine tenths of them seen once, and the ten largest clones take about 1.5%. The chain couples TRBV7-9 to TRBJ2-3; D perhaps matches TRBD2 (5 bases). The sample consisted of peripheral blood, taken in the second trimester of pregnancy. The clonotype was recovered from a female donor in good health, enrolled as a control in a pregnancy study. CDR3 sequence (DNA): TGTGCCAGCAGCTTAGACCGAGGGGATACGCAGTATTTT. As protein: CASSLDRGDTQYF. The whole variable domain, filled in from reference TRBV7-9 and TRBJ2-3, reads DTGVSQNPRHKITKRGQNVTFRCDPISEHNRLYWYRQTLGQGPEFLTYFQNEAQLEKSRLLSDRFSAERPKGSFSTLEIQRTEQGDSAMYLCASSLDRGDTQYFGPGTRLTVL.